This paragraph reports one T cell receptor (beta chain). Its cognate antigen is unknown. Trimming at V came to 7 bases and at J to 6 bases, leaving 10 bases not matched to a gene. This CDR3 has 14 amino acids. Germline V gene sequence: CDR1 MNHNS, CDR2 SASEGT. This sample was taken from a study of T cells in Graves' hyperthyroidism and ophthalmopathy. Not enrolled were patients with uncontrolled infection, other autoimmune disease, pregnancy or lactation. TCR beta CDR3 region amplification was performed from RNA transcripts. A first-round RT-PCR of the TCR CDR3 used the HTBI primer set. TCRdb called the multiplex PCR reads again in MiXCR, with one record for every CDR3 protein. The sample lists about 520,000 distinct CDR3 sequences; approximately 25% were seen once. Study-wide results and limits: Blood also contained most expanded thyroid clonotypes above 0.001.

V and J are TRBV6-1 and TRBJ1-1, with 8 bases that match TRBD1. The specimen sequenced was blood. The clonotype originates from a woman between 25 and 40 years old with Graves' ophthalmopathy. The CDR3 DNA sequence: TGTGCCAGCAAGTGGGGGCAGGGGGCCCCTGAAGCTTTCTTT. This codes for CASKWGQGAPEAFF.